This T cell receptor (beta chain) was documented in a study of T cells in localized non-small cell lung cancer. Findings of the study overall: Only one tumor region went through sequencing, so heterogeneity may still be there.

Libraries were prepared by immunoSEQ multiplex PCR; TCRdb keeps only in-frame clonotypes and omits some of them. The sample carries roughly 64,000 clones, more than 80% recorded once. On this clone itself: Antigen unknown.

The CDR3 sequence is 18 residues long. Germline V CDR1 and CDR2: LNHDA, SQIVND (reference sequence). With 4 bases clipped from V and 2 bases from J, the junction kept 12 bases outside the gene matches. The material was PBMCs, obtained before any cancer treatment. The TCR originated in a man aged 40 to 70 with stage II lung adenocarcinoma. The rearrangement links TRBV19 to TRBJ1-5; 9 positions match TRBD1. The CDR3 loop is CASSTTGTGRWGNQPQHF. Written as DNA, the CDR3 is TGTGCCAGTAGTACGACCGGGACAGGGAGGTGGGGCAATCAGCCCCAGCATTTT.